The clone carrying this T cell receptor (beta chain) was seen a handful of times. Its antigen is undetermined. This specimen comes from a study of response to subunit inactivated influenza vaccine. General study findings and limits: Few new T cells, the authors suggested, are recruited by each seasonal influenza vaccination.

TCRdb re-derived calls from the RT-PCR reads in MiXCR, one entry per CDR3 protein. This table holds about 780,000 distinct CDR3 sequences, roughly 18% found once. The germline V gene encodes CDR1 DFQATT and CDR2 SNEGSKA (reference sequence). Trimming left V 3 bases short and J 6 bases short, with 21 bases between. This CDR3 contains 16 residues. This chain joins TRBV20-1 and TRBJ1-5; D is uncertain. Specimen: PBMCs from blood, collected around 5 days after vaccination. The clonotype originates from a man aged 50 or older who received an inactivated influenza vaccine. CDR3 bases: TGCAGTGCTAGGGCACGGAATACCATCAGCCCTCAGCCCCAGCATTTT. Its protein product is CSARARNTISPQPQHF.